The 22 T cell receptor beta chains reported below all come from one sample, sequenced in a study of cytomegalovirus exposure and HLA in healthy donors. The study ran its PCR with 60 Vbeta and 13 Jbeta primers. Here immunoSEQ multiplex PCR was the method, and the copy in TCRdb shows in-frame clones only, minus some. The top ten hold more than 1.5% of the sample, which has about 140,000 clones, roughly 70% seen once. The sample taken for sequencing was PBMCs. The receptors come from a human donor in good health.

V gene TRBV19 combines with J gene TRBJ2-3, with D unclear. The V gene lost 5 bases and the J gene lost 5 bases, with 14 bases spanning the gap. The germline V gene encodes CDR1 LNHDA and CDR2 SQIVND (reference sequence). The CDR3 loop spans 14 amino acids. CDR3: CASSATGVVDTQYF. DNA of the CDR3: TGTGCCAGTAGTGCCACCGGAGTAGTAGATACGCAGTATTTT.

This sequence joins TRBV27 and TRBJ1-1; 9 bases map to TRBD1. CDR3 length equals 13 residues. CDR1 is MNHEY and CDR2 is SMNVEV in the germline V gene (reference sequence). V shed 0 bases, J shed 10 bases, and the junction held 3 bases outside the gene matches. CDR3 sequence reads: CASSLSGQGSAFF. The CDR3, as DNA: TGTGCCAGCAGTTTATCGGGACAGGGATCAGCTTTCTTT.

The rearrangement uses TRBV6-5 and TRBJ2-4; the D gene is possibly TRBD1 (5 bases). V was pared by 5 bases and J by 0 bases, with 8 bases between. The CDR3 is made up of 14 amino acids. Germline V lookup: CDR1 MNHEY, CDR2 SVGAGI. The DNA for the CDR3 is TGTGCCAGCAGTGACAGCTTAGCCAAAAACATTCAGTACTTC. This gives the protein CASSDSLAKNIQYF.

The chain couples TRBV2 to TRBJ2-5, with 7 bases aligning to TRBD2. The germline gives CDR1 SNHLY, CDR2 FYNNEI. CDR3 length: 14 residues. Trimming at V came to 6 bases and at J to 2 bases, leaving 6 bases not matched to a gene. In nucleotides, the CDR3 is TGTGCCAGCAGGGGAGGGGCTGGTCAAGAGACCCAGTACTTC. Protein product: CASRGGAGQETQYF. Full variable domain (remainder filled in from reference TRBV2 and TRBJ2-5): EPEVTQTPSHQVTQMGQEVILRCVPISNHLYFYWYRQILGQKVEFLVSFYNNEISEKSEIFDDQFSVERPDGSNFTLKIRSTKLEDSAMYFCASRGGAGQETQYFGPGTRLLVL.

The CDR3 here is CASSQSVLGHNEQFF. The CDR3 DNA reads as TGCGCCAGCAGTCAATCGGTCCTGGGGCACAATGAGCAGTTCTTC. The chain is built from TRBV23-1 and TRBJ2-1; D perhaps matches TRBD1 (5 bases). TRBV23-1 is annotated as an ORF whose role is uncertain. V was pared by 0 bases and J by 5 bases, with 11 bases between. CDR3 length: 15 amino acids.

This chain uses TRBV29-1 with TRBJ1-4; D is unresolved. V lost 7 bases and J lost 5, with 8 bases in between. The length of the CDR3 is 11 residues. From germline, CDR1 is SQVTM and CDR2 ANQGSEA. CDR3 protein: CSAGGNEKLFF. The CDR3 nucleotides read TGCAGCGCCGGCGGAAATGAAAAACTGTTTTTT. The full variable domain, in which reference TRBV29-1 and TRBJ1-4 provide the parts outside the CDR3, is SAVISQKPSRDICQRGTSLTIQCQVDSQVTMMFWYRQQPGQSLTLIATANQGSEATYESGFVIDKFPISRPNLTFSTLTVSNMSPEDSSIYLCSAGGNEKLFFGSGTQLSVL.

The V and J genes are TRBV23-1 and TRBJ2-7; 12 positions agree with TRBD1. TRBV23-1 is classed as an ORF, of uncertain function. The CDR3 is 18 amino acids. V shed 2 bases and J 3 bases; nucleotides not matched to a gene: 11. The CDR3 loop reads CASSQPPGQGAPVYEQYF. In nucleotides, the CDR3 is TGCGCCAGCAGTCAACCCCCGGGACAGGGGGCCCCCGTCTACGAGCAGTACTTC.

This rearrangement joins TRBV5-1 to TRBJ2-1; 7 bases are shared with TRBD2. The CDR3 is made up of 16 amino acids. CDR1 and CDR2 from the germline V gene are SGHRS and YFSETQ. Unmatched junction bases numbered 8, after V lost 5 bases and J lost 0 bases. The CDR3 spells CASRFGGGSSYNEQFF. Written as DNA, the CDR3 is TGCGCCAGCAGATTCGGAGGCGGGAGCTCCTACAATGAGCAGTTCTTC.

This chain uses TRBV7-9 with TRBJ2-7; 15 bases map to TRBD2. CDR1 and CDR2 (germline): SEHNR, FQNEAQ (reference sequence). The CDR3 extends over 17 amino acids. V trimming: 5 bases; J trimming: 2 bases; junction bases outside the gene matches: 7. The CDR3 DNA follows: TGTGCCAGCAGCGGCGGACTAGCGGGAGGGACCACCTACGAGCAGTACTTC. It yields the protein CASSGGLAGGTTYEQYF.

The CDR3 DNA is TGTGCCAGCAGCTCCCTGGAGACTAGATTTTACAATGAGCAGTTCTTC. The encoded protein is CASSSLETRFYNEQFF. The chain joins TRBV11-3 to TRBJ2-1, with a weak D call TRBD2 (6 bases). The CDR3 is 16 amino acids. V lost 4 bases and J 4 bases, leaving 17 bases between the germline ends. The V gene's germline CDR1 is SGHNT and CDR2 YENEEA.

This sequence joins TRBV9 and TRBJ2-1, with TRBD1 matching over 7 bases. After removal of 7 bases from V and 6 bases from J, the junction contained 7 bases not matched to a gene. The CDR3 has 13 amino acids. CDR1 is SGDLS and CDR2 is YYNGEE in the germline V gene. CDR3 in amino acids: CASGTDGSNEQFF. The CDR3 DNA follows: TGTGCCAGCGGGACAGACGGATCCAATGAGCAGTTCTTC.

This clone was seen only a few times. The chain combines TRBV5-1 with TRBJ2-5; 10 bases are shared with TRBD1. Germline V gives CDR1 SGHRS, CDR2 YFSETQ. The V gene end was trimmed by 0 bases and the J gene end by 7 bases; junction bases not matched to a gene: 6. The CDR3 spans 15 residues. The CDR3 loop reads CASSLEGQGVGTQYF. In nucleotides, the CDR3 is TGCGCCAGCAGCTTGGAAGGACAGGGGGTGGGGACCCAGTACTTC.

The chain recombines TRBV29-1 with TRBJ2-3, with 11 bases matching TRBD1. Germline CDR1 is SQVTM and CDR2 is ANQGSEA. The ends lost 4 bases at V and 2 bases at J; junction bases unmatched: 5. This CDR3 region has 15 residues. CDR3 amino acids: CSVAVDRGLTDTQYF. DNA of the CDR3: TGCAGCGTTGCAGTGGACAGGGGGCTCACAGATACGCAGTATTTT.

This clone has just one count. The V call is TRBV19, the J call TRBJ2-7, with no clear D. Germline values: CDR1 LNHDA, CDR2 SQIVND (reference sequence). Trimming left V 6 bases short and J 6 bases short, with 12 bases between. The CDR3 loop spans 12 amino acids. The CDR3 nucleotides read TGTGCCAGTAGCCTCGGTCCGGGCGAGCAGTACTTC. Encoded protein: CASSLGPGEQYF.

This chain connects TRBV12-5 to TRBJ1-2, with 8 bases aligning to TRBD1. With 5 bases clipped from V and 3 bases from J, the junction kept 5 bases outside the gene matches. The CDR3 totals 14 residues. CDR1 is LGHNT and CDR2 is FRNRAP in the germline V gene. Written as DNA, the CDR3 is TGTGCTAGTGGTCCCGGACAGGGATACTATGGCTACACCTTC. It codes for CASGPGQGYYGYTF. Based on the CDR3 plus reference TRBV12-5 and TRBJ1-2, the full variable domain is DARVTQTPRHKVTEMGQEVTMRCQPILGHNTVFWYRQTMMQGLELLAYFRNRAPLDDSGMPKDRFSAEMPDATLATLKIQPSEPRDSAVYFCASGPGQGYYGYTFGSGTRLTVV.

This clone appeared a few times. J is TRBJ2-1 and V is TRBV5-1; possibly TRBD2 for D (6 bases). The V and J ends lost 2 bases and 6 bases respectively, with 15 bases between them. This CDR3 spans 15 amino acids. Germline V gives CDR1 SGHRS, CDR2 YFSETQ. The CDR3 sequence is CASSFGSGTTNEQFF. The CDR3 DNA sequence: TGCGCCAGCAGCTTCGGTAGCGGTACTACCAATGAGCAGTTCTTC.

About this clone: Relative to the germline gene, one junction end is altered; a read error may explain this. The chain recombines TRBV27 with TRBJ2-1; 15 nucleotides agree with TRBD2. Germline CDR1 is MNHEY and CDR2 is SMNVEV (reference sequence). This CDR3 spans 15 amino acids. The CDR3 sequence is CAGSFGLAGGVGQFF. DNA of the CDR3: TGTGCCGGCAGTTTTGGACTAGCGGGAGGGGTAGGGCAGTTCTTC.

V is TRBV18 and J is TRBJ2-2, with D perhaps matching TRBD1 (5 bases). The CDR3 has 17 residues. Per germline, CDR1 KGHSH and CDR2 LQKENI. Deletions cut 0 bases from V and 4 bases from J, with 15 bases between. The DNA for the CDR3 is TGTGCCAGCTCACCACCTGGTAAGGGGCCTGTCACCGGGGAGCTGTTTTTT. Translated, it gives CASSPPGKGPVTGELFF.

The CDR3: CASSPGTSGIWSPDTQYF. CDR3 coding DNA: TGTGCCAGCAGCCCCGGGACTAGCGGGATTTGGTCTCCAGATACGCAGTATTTT. The rearrangement links TRBV6-4 to TRBJ2-3, with 13 bases matching TRBD2. This CDR3 spans 18 amino acids. V shed 6 bases, J shed 4 bases, and the junction held 13 bases outside the gene matches. Germline CDR1 and CDR2: MRHNA and SNTAGT.

CDR3 DNA: TGTGCCAGCAGCTCCCGGGTTAGCGGGAGCGACAATGAGCAGTTCTTC. Translation gives CASSSRVSGSDNEQFF. J is TRBJ2-1 and V is TRBV13, with 9 positions matching TRBD2. CDR3 length: 16 residues. V lost 4 bases, J lost 5 bases, and 9 bases stayed unmatched. Per the germline V gene, CDR1 is PRHDT and CDR2 is FYEKMQ (reference sequence).

This sequence joins TRBV4-3 and TRBJ2-1; 13 bases map to TRBD2. Trimming cost V 0 bases and J 9 bases; bases outside gene matches: 11. Germline V CDR1 and CDR2: LGHNA, YSLEER. The CDR3 runs 18 residues. The CDR3 region is CASSQDSGGLAGAPEQFF. CDR3 nucleotide sequence: TGCGCCAGCAGCCAAGATTCAGGCGGACTAGCGGGAGCTCCTGAGCAGTTCTTC.

This chain connects TRBV10-3 to TRBJ1-5; weak D call: TRBD1 (5 bases). Germline assignment: CDR1 ENHRY and CDR2 SYGVKD. V lost 2 bases and J 10 bases, leaving 24 bases between the germline ends. This CDR3 comprises 17 residues. The DNA for the CDR3 is TGTGCCATCAGTGAGAGCGGGAGGGTGGGGGGTCCGGGTCCCCAGCATTTT. Its translation: CAISESGRVGGPGPQHF.